The 32 T cell receptor beta chains below all came from one sample that was sequenced in a study of cytomegalovirus exposure and HLA in healthy donors (dated 2017 in TCRdb). The receptor library was made with the immunoSEQ multiplex PCR assay. For the multiplex PCR, a mixture combining 60 forward primers for TCR Vbeta segments and 13 reverse primers for TCR Jbeta segments was used. In its TCRdb copy, this immuneACCESS table keeps in-frame sequences only and misses some clones. Where compared with another copy, unresolved V genes explain less than half of these, and the others have no known cause. The data table for this sample lists tens of thousands of clones. The ten largest clones represent around 7.1% of the sample. The sequenced sample was PBMCs. Source of these receptors: a woman aged 35 to 49 in good health and CMV-seronegative.

The chain carries TRBV14 and TRBJ2-1; 13 positions match TRBD2. The germline CDR1 and CDR2 sequences are SGHDN and FVKESK. CDR3 length equals 18 residues. Trimming at V came to 4 bases and at J to 2 bases, leaving 8 bases not matched to a gene. CDR3 in DNA: TGTGCCAGCAGCCTCCGGACTAGCGGGAGTCCAGCCTACAATGAGCAGTTCTTC. Encoded protein: CASSLRTSGSPAYNEQFF.

The genes are TRBV30 and TRBJ2-7; 10 nucleotides align to TRBD1. The CDR3 sequence is 16 residues long. The J segment lost 1 base and the V segment lost 0 bases, leaving 6 bases of the junction unmatched. CDR1 is GTSNPN, CDR2 SVGIG, per germline (reference sequence). The CDR3: CAWSVARDRGSYEQYF. The CDR3 DNA reads as TGTGCCTGGAGTGTAGCCCGGGACAGGGGTTCCTACGAGCAGTACTTC.

This sequence joins TRBV18 and TRBJ2-2; D gene ambiguous. Germline V CDR1 and CDR2: KGHSH, LQKENI. Between the trimmed V and J ends, which lost 2 bases and 6 bases, there was a span of 7 bases. This CDR3 is built from 13 residues. The CDR3 coding sequence is TGTGCCAGCTCACCAAATCCGGCCGGGGAGCTGTTTTTT. This codes for CASSPNPAGELFF.

The chain employs TRBV28 and TRBJ2-2; TRBD2 is a possible D gene (5 bases). CDR3 length equals 18 residues. Between the trimmed V and J ends, which lost 3 bases and 3 bases, there was a span of 20 bases. Germline V gene data show CDR1 as MDHEN and CDR2 as SYDVKM. The CDR3 DNA reads TGTGCCAGCAGTTTCGTCCGTGAGGGAGTGTTAGACACCGGGGAGCTGTTTTTT. Translation gives CASSFVREGVLDTGELFF.

In nucleotides, the CDR3 is TGTGCCAGCAGTGAAGTTGAGTATAATTCACCCCTCCACTTT. This gives the protein CASSEVEYNSPLHF. The chain is built from TRBV2 and TRBJ1-6; D call uncertain. The CDR3 has 14 amino acids. Germline CDR1 reads SNHLY; CDR2 reads FYNNEI. Deletions cut 1 base from V and 4 bases from J, with 5 bases between.

V usage is TRBV4-3 and J usage is TRBJ1-2, with D tentatively TRBD1 (5 bases). V lost 1 base and J lost 7, with 16 bases in between. CDR1 and CDR2 from the germline V gene are LGHNA and YSLEER. The CDR3 runs 15 residues. CDR3 region: CASSQVRGDLSGYTF. The CDR3 coding sequence is TGCGCCAGCAGCCAAGTGAGAGGGGACTTAAGTGGCTACACCTTC.

The chain recombines TRBV5-6 with TRBJ2-7; D remains unclear. Deletions cut 0 bases from V and 12 bases from J, with 10 bases between. The CDR3 is 11 amino acids. Germline V gene data show CDR1 as SGHDT and CDR2 as YYEEEE. The CDR3: CASSLGSRRYF. CDR3 coding DNA: TGTGCCAGCAGCTTGGGTAGCCGAAGGTACTTC.

The rearrangement links TRBV27 to TRBJ2-1; TRBD2 matches 9 bases. After removal of 5 bases from V and 4 bases from J, the junction contained 6 bases not matched to a gene. This CDR3 comprises 15 residues. Germline CDR1 and CDR2: MNHEY and SMNVEV (reference sequence). For the CDR3, the DNA is TGTGCCAGCAGTATTAGCGGGAGCTTTTACAATGAGCAGTTCTTC. Amino acids: CASSISGSFYNEQFF.

This rearrangement joins TRBV5-1 to TRBJ1-3; 9 bases map to TRBD1. The V and J ends lost 2 bases and 0 bases, in that order; junction bases with no gene match: 12. Germline V gives CDR1 SGHRS, CDR2 YFSETQ. This CDR3 has 19 amino acids. CDR3 protein: CASSFGGLGTGPSGNTIYF. CDR3 sequence (DNA): TGCGCCAGCAGCTTCGGGGGTTTAGGGACAGGGCCCTCTGGAAACACCATATATTTT.

The chain links TRBV5-1 to TRBJ2-5; 10 bases map to TRBD2. Germline V CDR1 and CDR2: SGHRS, YFSETQ. Trimming cost V 6 bases and J 1 base; bases outside gene matches: 15. The CDR3 has 18 amino acids. This CDR3 is CASTKRRVSGGSQETQYF. In DNA, the CDR3 is TGCGCCAGCACCAAGAGAAGGGTTAGCGGGGGGTCCCAAGAGACCCAGTACTTC.

The rearrangement links TRBV18 to TRBJ1-3; D may be TRBD1 (6 bases). Trimming took off 3 bases at V and 2 bases at J, with 8 bases between the two ends. The CDR3 is made up of 14 amino acids. From germline, CDR1 is KGHSH and CDR2 LQKENI. Written as DNA, the CDR3 is TGTGCCAGCTCACCGGGGGCCCCTGGAAACACCATATATTTT. Its protein is CASSPGAPGNTIYF.

The chain uses TRBV20-1 and TRBJ2-1; D is perhaps TRBD1 (6 bases). With 5 bases removed from V and 10 bases from J, the gap between germline ends came to 12 bases. The CDR3 has 11 residues. Germline lookup yields CDR1 DFQATT and CDR2 SNEGSKA (reference sequence). The chain's CDR3 is CSAYREGEQFF. The CDR3 DNA follows: TGCAGTGCTTACAGGGAAGGCGAGCAGTTCTTC.

The chain recombines TRBV5-8 with TRBJ1-2, with 10 bases lining up with TRBD1. Germline values: CDR1 SGHTS, CDR2 YDEGEE. The CDR3 is 15 residues long. V shed 0 bases, J shed 3 bases, and the junction held 2 bases outside the gene matches. The CDR3 sequence is CASSLGQGADYGYTF. CDR3 DNA sequence: TGTGCCAGCAGCTTGGGACAGGGGGCCGACTATGGCTACACCTTC.

This chain joins TRBV6-5 and TRBJ2-7, with D perhaps TRBD1 (5 bases). V was pared by 5 bases and J by 0 bases, with 11 bases between. This CDR3 has 14 amino acids. Germline loops: CDR1 MNHEY, CDR2 SVGAGI. Written as DNA, the CDR3 is TGTGCCAGCAGTCCGCGGACACACTCCTACGAGCAGTACTTC. It specifies CASSPRTHSYEQYF.

This chain links TRBV7-2 with TRBJ1-1, with D uncertain. The ends were cut back, 3 bases at V and 4 bases at J, with 12 bases in the middle. CDR3 length: 14 residues. Germline V CDR1 and CDR2: SGHTA, FQGNSA. This CDR3 is CASSFHVGGTEAFF. CDR3 DNA: TGTGCCAGCAGCTTTCACGTCGGTGGCACTGAAGCTTTCTTT. The whole variable domain, filled in from reference TRBV7-2 and TRBJ1-1, reads GAGVSQSPSNKVTEKGKDVELRCDPISGHTALYWYRQSLGQGLEFLIYFQGNSAPDKSGLPSDRFSAERTGGSVSTLTIQRTQQEDSAVYLCASSFHVGGTEAFFGQGTRLTVV.

The rearrangement uses TRBV30 and TRBJ1-1, with no clear D. Per the germline V gene, CDR1 is GTSNPN and CDR2 is SVGIG (reference sequence). V shed 3 bases and J shed 4 bases, with 21 bases lying between them. The CDR3 is 16 residues long. The CDR3 region is CAWRVSLQAPCTEAFF. The CDR3 nucleotides read TGTGCCTGGAGGGTTAGTTTGCAGGCCCCGTGCACTGAAGCTTTCTTT. The full variable domain, completed using reference TRBV30 and TRBJ1-1, is SQTIHQWPATLVQPVGSPLSLECTVEGTSNPNLYWYRQAAGRGLQLLFYSVGIGQISSEVPQNLSASRPQDRQFILSSKKLLLSDSGFYLCAWRVSLQAPCTEAFFGQGTRLTVV.

V gene TRBV28 combines with J gene TRBJ2-7, with 7 bases that match TRBD2. The CDR3 covers 12 residues. Per the germline V gene, CDR1 is MDHEN and CDR2 is SYDVKM. J was trimmed by 6 bases and V by 3 bases; bases with no gene match: 2. The CDR3 loop is CASSLGRGEQYF. The CDR3 coding sequence is TGTGCCAGCAGTTTGGGGAGGGGCGAGCAGTACTTC.

This chain joins TRBV18 and TRBJ2-7; perhaps TRBD2 as D (5 bases). The germline V and J ends were trimmed by 6 bases and 2 bases, with 14 bases remaining between them. The CDR3 has 14 amino acids. CDR1 is KGHSH and CDR2 is LQKENI in the germline V gene. CDR3 DNA sequence: TGTGCCAGCTCGGACTCCTGGGGAGCCTACGAGCAGTACTTC. Protein: CASSDSWGAYEQYF.

The gene calls are TRBV28 and TRBJ1-2; no clear D. Trimming took off 7 bases at V and 0 bases at J, with 15 bases between the two ends. This CDR3 contains 15 residues. From germline, CDR1 is MDHEN and CDR2 SYDVKM. The CDR3 coding sequence is TGTGCCAGCACCACCGGGGAAGAACCTAACTATGGCTACACCTTC. Residues: CASTTGEEPNYGYTF.

The chain employs TRBV6-6 and TRBJ2-6, with unresolved D. Trimming pared 0 bases from V and 0 bases from J, leaving 6 bases between. The CDR3 extends over 16 amino acids. Looked up from germline, CDR1 is MNHNY and CDR2 is SVGAGI (reference sequence). CDR3 in DNA: TGTGCCAGCAGTTACTCGGGCAGCTCTGGGGCCAACGTCCTGACTTTC. Amino acid sequence: CASSYSGSSGANVLTF.

The chain employs TRBV29-1 and TRBJ2-6, with a weak D call TRBD2 (6 bases). V dropped 5 bases and J dropped 4 bases, with 12 bases sitting between them. The germline V gene encodes CDR1 SQVTM and CDR2 ANQGSEA. The CDR3 runs 14 residues. CDR3 nucleotide sequence: TGCAGCGTTTGGGGGGATCTGGGGGCCAACGTCCTGACTTTC. It is translated as CSVWGDLGANVLTF.

J is TRBJ1-6 and V is TRBV14; no reliable D call. V gave up 5 bases and J gave up 2 bases, with 4 bases separating them. CDR1 and CDR2 (germline): SGHDN, FVKESK. The CDR3 spans 13 residues. The CDR3 region is CASSSAYNSPLHF. The CDR3, as DNA: TGTGCCAGCAGCTCAGCCTATAATTCACCCCTCCACTTT.

V is TRBV7-2 and J is TRBJ2-7; 11 bases agree with TRBD2. The trim removed 2 bases at V and 6 bases at J, leaving 6 bases unmatched. CDR1 and CDR2 (germline): SGHTA, FQGNSA. The CDR3 contains 15 residues. CDR3 in DNA: TGTGCCAGCAGCTTAATCCTAGCGGGAGGTTCCGAGCAGTACTTC. Translating it yields CASSLILAGGSEQYF.

This chain joins TRBV11-2 and TRBJ2-1; 8 bases match TRBD2. The length of the CDR3 is 13 residues. Per the germline V gene, CDR1 is SGHAT and CDR2 is FQNNGV. V trimming: 3 bases; J trimming: 9 bases; junction bases outside the gene matches: 4. The CDR3 nucleotides read TGTGCCAGCAGCTTGCGGGGGGAGAGTGAGCAGTTCTTC. It encodes CASSLRGESEQFF.

The chain carries TRBV5-6 and TRBJ2-5; maybe TRBD1 (5 bases). The CDR3 extends over 14 amino acids. Germline-derived CDR1 and CDR2 are SGHDT and YYEEEE. V was cut by 0 bases and J by 1 base, with 7 bases left in between. CDR3 DNA: TGTGCCAGCAGCTTGGGACAGACCCAAGAGACCCAGTACTTC. Amino acids: CASSLGQTQETQYF.

This chain links TRBV21-1 with TRBJ2-7; TRBD1, the D gene given by the table, was not confirmed from the DNA. TRBV21-1 is labeled a pseudogene. The CDR3 sequence is 16 residues long. The CDR3 protein is CASSIEQAIGHYEQYF. The CDR3, as DNA: TGTGCCAGCAGCATCGAACAGGCTATAGGACACTACGAGCAGTACTTC.

The chain recombines TRBV30 with TRBJ1-1; 7 positions agree with TRBD1. This CDR3 spans 13 amino acids. The ends lost 2 bases at V and 3 bases at J; junction bases unmatched: 3. Germline V gene lookup returns CDR1 GTSNPN and CDR2 SVGIG (reference sequence). CDR3 nucleotides: TGTGCCTGGAGTCGACAGGGCGACACTGAAGCTTTCTTT. Amino acid sequence: CAWSRQGDTEAFF.

The chain carries TRBV27 and TRBJ2-2, with D tentatively TRBD1 (6 bases). There are 15 residues in the CDR3. The germline CDR1 and CDR2 sequences are MNHEY and SMNVEV (reference sequence). Trimming stripped 5 bases from V and 5 bases from J, with 15 bases between. The CDR3 sequence is CASSPRGIKTGELFF. For the CDR3, the DNA is TGTGCCAGCAGTCCCAGGGGAATCAAGACCGGGGAGCTGTTTTTT.

The chain links TRBV19 to TRBJ1-1; D gene uncertain. The CDR3 loop spans 14 amino acids. Trimming took 6 bases from V and 3 from J, leaving 14 bases between them. From germline, CDR1 is LNHDA and CDR2 SQIVND (reference sequence). CDR3: CASRGGRRDTEAFF. CDR3 in DNA: TGTGCCAGTAGGGGCGGTCGGAGGGACACTGAAGCTTTCTTT.

This chain connects TRBV25-1 to TRBJ1-2, with 7 positions matching TRBD1. This CDR3 has 13 amino acids. J was trimmed by 3 bases and V by 4 bases; bases with no gene match: 2. CDR1 and CDR2 from the germline V gene are MGHDK and SYGVNS. CDR3 loop: CASSATGDYGYTF. DNA for the CDR3: TGTGCCAGCAGTGCAACAGGGGACTATGGCTACACCTTC.

This chain uses TRBV27 with TRBJ2-1, with 16 bases lining up with TRBD2. From germline, CDR1 is MNHEY and CDR2 SMNVEV (reference sequence). The CDR3 is made up of 19 amino acids. V dropped 3 bases and J dropped 7; count of bases not matched to a gene: 12. This chain's CDR3 is CASSLRGGTSGRAVNEQFF. The CDR3 DNA follows: TGTGCCAGCAGTTTGCGGGGGGGGACTAGCGGGAGGGCTGTGAATGAGCAGTTCTTC.

The chain employs TRBV5-1 and TRBJ2-7; the match to TRBD1 covers 7 bases. Germline-derived CDR1 and CDR2 are SGHRS and YFSETQ. J was trimmed by 2 bases and V by 8 bases; bases with no gene match: 10. The CDR3 has 14 amino acids. CDR3 region: CASHYTGEAYEQYF. CDR3 DNA: TGCGCCAGTCACTATACAGGGGAAGCCTACGAGCAGTACTTC.